This entry lists 20 T cell receptor beta chains sequenced from one sample in a study of blood T cell repertoires in COVID-19. The assay was immunoSEQ multiplex PCR, and TCRdb's table has in-frame clones only and misses some. Of around 330,000 clones detected, about nine tenths appear once; the ten largest clones hold 4.5% to 5.5%. The sequenced sample was PBMCs or T cells enriched from blood (not recorded which). The receptors stem from a man aged 55 to 70 who had recovered from COVID-19.

The V gene is TRBV5-1, the J gene TRBJ2-1; unclear D gene. The V gene lost 0 bases and the J gene lost 0 bases, with 13 bases spanning the gap. Germline V lookup: CDR1 SGHRS, CDR2 YFSETQ. This CDR3 comprises 17 residues. The CDR3 reads CASSLDSVSSSYNEQFF. The CDR3 DNA is TGCGCCAGCAGCTTGGATTCCGTATCGAGCTCCTACAATGAGCAGTTCTTC.

The V gene is TRBV18, the J gene TRBJ1-3; D is perhaps TRBD1 (5 bases). Per the germline V gene, CDR1 is KGHSH and CDR2 is LQKENI. V shed 2 bases and J shed 0 bases, with 14 bases lying between them. This CDR3 region has 17 residues. CDR3 loop: CASSPGSAGISGNTIYF. The DNA of the CDR3 is TGTGCCAGCTCACCAGGTTCCGCAGGGATCTCTGGAAACACCATATATTTT.

This sequence joins TRBV7-3 and TRBJ2-2; 10 nucleotides line up with TRBD2. The V and J ends lost 1 base and 3 bases, in that order; junction bases with no gene match: 5. The CDR3 has 17 residues. Germline CDR1 reads SGHTA; CDR2 reads FQGTGA. The CDR3 loop reads CASSLRASGSYTGELFF. CDR3 coding DNA: TGTGCCAGCAGCTTAAGGGCTAGCGGGAGTTACACCGGGGAGCTGTTTTTT.

V usage is TRBV19 and J usage is TRBJ2-7, with 8 nucleotides matching TRBD1. Germline V gives CDR1 LNHDA, CDR2 SQIVND (reference sequence). The CDR3 contains 15 residues. J was trimmed by 5 bases and V by 5 bases; bases with no gene match: 11. CDR3 sequence: CASSGTGTGSNEQYF. For the CDR3, the DNA is TGTGCCAGTAGTGGGACGGGGACAGGATCGAACGAGCAGTACTTC.

The chain combines TRBV7-3 with TRBJ2-7; 7 nucleotides line up with TRBD2. The CDR3 is made up of 15 amino acids. CDR1 and CDR2 (germline): SGHTA, FQGTGA. With 0 bases clipped from V and 2 bases from J, the junction kept 4 bases outside the gene matches. The CDR3 spells CASSLTLAVPYEQYF. The CDR3 coding sequence is TGTGCCAGCAGCTTAACCCTAGCGGTACCCTACGAGCAGTACTTC.

The V and J genes are TRBV19 and TRBJ1-4, with 9 bases that match TRBD1. The V gene's germline CDR1 is LNHDA and CDR2 SQIVND (reference sequence). Unmatched junction bases numbered 5, after V lost 1 base and J lost 5 bases. This CDR3 has 16 residues. As DNA, the CDR3 is TGTGCCAGTAGTATAGTCCCAACAGGGGGCAATGAAAAACTGTTTTTT. The encoded protein is CASSIVPTGGNEKLFF.

The genes are TRBV2 and TRBJ1-6; 8 nucleotides line up with TRBD1. CDR1 is SNHLY, CDR2 FYNNEI, per germline. CDR3 length: 15 residues. The trim removed 4 bases at V and 9 bases at J, leaving 8 bases unmatched. CDR3 nucleotides: TGTGCCAGCAGTGGCCCGGGACAGGCTACTTCACCCCTCCACTTT. It encodes CASSGPGQATSPLHF.

This clone has a single count. This chain uses TRBV29-1 with TRBJ1-6; TRBD1 might be the D (6 bases). The CDR3 length is 17 residues. The germline V and J ends were trimmed by 0 bases and 7 bases, with 19 bases remaining between them. Germline V gene lookup returns CDR1 SQVTM and CDR2 ANQGSEA. The CDR3 region is CSVEDTPGVPLNSPLHF. CDR3 bases: TGCAGCGTTGAAGACACCCCAGGGGTCCCCTTGAATTCACCCCTCCACTTT.

J is TRBJ1-5 and V is TRBV9, with D possibly matching TRBD1 (5 bases). The CDR3 extends over 16 amino acids. Germline V lookup: CDR1 SGDLS, CDR2 YYNGEE. Trimming cost V 9 bases and J 3 bases, with 22 bases left between them. The CDR3 DNA reads TGTGCCACGTTACACCGGGGGGGAAGAAACAATCAGCCCCAGCATTTT. Translated, it gives CATLHRGGRNNQPQHF.

The rearrangement joins TRBV19 to TRBJ2-5, with 10 nucleotides matching TRBD2. This CDR3 comprises 16 residues. Germline V CDR1 and CDR2: LNHDA, SQIVND (reference sequence). V lost 6 bases and J lost 4; bases outside the gene matches: 11. Written as DNA, the CDR3 is TGTGCCAGTAGATCCCCCAGCGGGAGGGCAGGAGAGACCCAGTACTTC. It is translated as CASRSPSGRAGETQYF.

In DNA form, the CDR3 reads TGTGCCAGTAGTACGGGAGGGGGCACTGAAGCTTTCTTT. As protein: CASSTGGGTEAFF. The chain joins TRBV19 to TRBJ1-1; TRBD1 is a possible D gene (6 bases). The germline gives CDR1 LNHDA, CDR2 SQIVND (reference sequence). There are 13 residues in the CDR3. V lost 4 bases, J lost 4 bases, and 10 bases lay in between.

The chain combines TRBV7-3 with TRBJ2-2; 8 nucleotides align to TRBD2. The germline CDR1 and CDR2 sequences are SGHTA and FQGTGA. The CDR3 length is 16 residues. The J segment lost 1 base and the V segment lost 6 bases, leaving 7 bases of the junction unmatched. CDR3 loop: CASSLSGGQNTGELFF. CDR3 nucleotides: TGTGCCAGCAGTTTATCGGGAGGGCAGAACACCGGGGAGCTGTTTTTT. Based on the CDR3 plus reference TRBV7-3 and TRBJ2-2, the full variable domain is GAGVSQTPSNKVTEKGKYVELRCDPISGHTALYWYRQSLGQGPEFLIYFQGTGAADDSGLPNDRFFAVRPEGSVSTLKIQRTERGDSAVYLCASSLSGGQNTGELFFGEGSRLTVL.

CDR3 in DNA: TGCGCCAGCAGTGAGGGATTACCTGGTAGCCCTGAAGCTTTCTTT. Its translation: CASSEGLPGSPEAFF. The chain joins TRBV10-1 to TRBJ1-1; the D is unclear. V lost 2 bases and J 6 bases, leaving 16 bases between the germline ends. Germline V gene lookup returns CDR1 WNHNN and CDR2 SYGVQD (reference sequence). CDR3 length: 15 residues.

The DNA of the CDR3 is TGTGCCAGCAGCTTAGTCGCTAGCGGGGGCCCCTCGGGGGAGCAGTACTTC. Translating gives CASSLVASGGPSGEQYF. The rearrangement joins TRBV7-2 to TRBJ2-7; 10 bases match TRBD2. The CDR3 consists of 17 residues. The V gene's germline CDR1 is SGHTA and CDR2 FQGNSA. J gave up 7 bases and V 1 base, and 13 bases lay outside the gene matches.

This clone was detected only once. The J gene is TRBJ2-3, the V gene TRBV24-1; tentatively, D is TRBD1 (6 bases). V was cut by 4 bases and J by 0 bases, with 13 bases left in between. The germline CDR1 and CDR2 sequences are KGHDR and SFDVKD. CDR3 length: 16 residues. This CDR3 is CATSDRRTASTDTQYF. CDR3 DNA sequence: TGTGCCACCAGTGACAGACGGACAGCAAGCACAGATACGCAGTATTTT.

This clone was found once. The junction shows a germline mismatch at one end, possibly a read error. This chain uses TRBV11-2 with TRBJ1-3; the D is unclear. The CDR3 sequence is 16 residues long. In germline, CDR1 is SGHAT, CDR2 FQNNGV. The DNA for the CDR3 is TGTGCCAGCAGCGTTAACACCGCTAGCCTTGGAGACACCATATATTTT. It yields the protein CASSVNTASLGDTIYF.

This chain links TRBV15 with TRBJ1-4; 8 bases are shared with TRBD1. CDR1 and CDR2 (germline): LNHNV, YYDKDF (reference sequence). V shed 3 bases and J 0 bases; nucleotides not matched to a gene: 6. This CDR3 is 17 amino acids long. This chain's CDR3 is CATSSVHRGATNEKLFF. The CDR3 region has the DNA TGTGCCACCAGCAGTGTTCACAGGGGGGCAACTAATGAAAAACTGTTTTTT.

The J gene is TRBJ1-1, the V gene TRBV14; D gene ambiguous. Germline loops: CDR1 SGHDN, CDR2 FVKESK. V was pared by 1 base and J by 3 bases, with 9 bases between. The CDR3 is 14 amino acids. In DNA form, the CDR3 reads TGTGCCAGCAGCCAAGGTTCTGGGCACACTGAAGCTTTCTTT. It is translated as CASSQGSGHTEAFF.

CDR3 loop: CASSQDLRPDRDTQYF. The CDR3, as DNA: TGCGCCAGCAGCCAAGATCTTAGACCGGACAGGGATACGCAGTATTTT. The chain has TRBV4-3 and TRBJ2-3; TRBD1 agrees at 7 bases. The ends lost 0 bases at V and 6 bases at J; junction bases unmatched: 9. Germline V gene lookup returns CDR1 LGHNA and CDR2 YSLEER. The CDR3 has 16 amino acids.

This clone showed up just a few times. This chain connects TRBV2 to TRBJ2-1; 9 bases fit TRBD1. Looked up from germline, CDR1 is SNHLY and CDR2 is FYNNEI. V was pared by 5 bases and J by 7 bases, with 12 bases of the junction left unmatched. The CDR3 is 16 amino acids. The CDR3 sequence is CASSPRSGTGRNEQFF. CDR3 DNA: TGTGCCAGCAGTCCGCGCTCCGGGACAGGGAGAAATGAGCAGTTCTTC.